Presented here are 23 T cell receptor beta chains from one specimen sequenced in a study of blood T cell repertoires in COVID-19. The repertoire was sequenced with immunoSEQ multiplex PCR; TCRdb's copy has only in-frame clones and lacks some. The sample includes about 130,000 clones, roughly 80% of them seen just once. What was sequenced was peripheral blood. The receptor source for this set is a man aged 65 to 79 with acute or convalescent COVID-19.

The table lists this clone with a few counts. V is TRBV19 and J is TRBJ2-7; 8 positions match TRBD2. Losses at the gene ends were 4 bases for V and 2 bases for J; bases not matched to a gene: 7. Germline V gene data show CDR1 as LNHDA and CDR2 as SQIVND (reference sequence). The CDR3 totals 15 residues. The CDR3 is CASSKLTSGTYEQYF. In DNA form, the CDR3 reads TGTGCCAGTAGTAAACTCACTAGCGGTACCTACGAGCAGTACTTC.

This rearrangement joins TRBV10-3 to TRBJ1-1, with TRBD1 matching over 9 bases. The J segment lost 3 bases and the V segment lost 6 bases, leaving 5 bases of the junction unmatched. This CDR3 is 14 amino acids long. Germline V CDR1 and CDR2: ENHRY, SYGVKD. The CDR3 region is CAIRRTGEYTEAFF. CDR3 nucleotides: TGTGCCATCAGGAGGACAGGGGAGTACACTGAAGCTTTCTTT.

This clone was seen only once. The chain combines TRBV2 with TRBJ2-1; D may be TRBD1 (6 bases). V lost 6 bases and J 0 bases, leaving 9 bases between the germline ends. The CDR3 extends over 14 amino acids. The germline V gene encodes CDR1 SNHLY and CDR2 FYNNEI. The CDR3: CASRQGSSYNEQFF. In nucleotides, the CDR3 is TGTGCCAGCAGGCAGGGGAGCTCCTACAATGAGCAGTTCTTC.

The chain recombines TRBV5-1 with TRBJ2-7; D is ambiguous. The CDR3 sequence is 12 residues long. V lost 4 bases and J 6 bases, leaving 11 bases between the germline ends. The germline V gene encodes CDR1 SGHRS and CDR2 YFSETQ. The CDR3 protein is CASSHPNLEQYF. The CDR3 DNA reads as TGCGCCAGCAGCCACCCTAATCTCGAGCAGTACTTC.

The chain has TRBV28 and TRBJ1-2, with D unclear. CDR1 and CDR2 (germline): MDHEN, SYDVKM. The CDR3 is made up of 13 amino acids. V lost 7 bases and J lost 6, with 15 bases in between. CDR3 sequence: CASTWQRGHGYTF. Written as DNA, the CDR3 is TGTGCCAGCACCTGGCAGAGAGGGCATGGCTACACCTTC.

The CDR3 DNA is TGCGCCAGCAGCCCACAGGGAAGGTTGTACCAAGAGACCCAGTACTTC. Residues: CASSPQGRLYQETQYF. The gene calls are TRBV4-1 and TRBJ2-5, with D tentatively TRBD1 (6 bases). There are 16 residues in the CDR3. Trimming took off 4 bases at V and 0 bases at J, with 15 bases between the two ends. CDR1 is MGHRA and CDR2 is YSYEKL in the germline V gene.

The gene calls are TRBV19 and TRBJ1-4; D ambiguous. The CDR3 has 14 residues. CDR1 is LNHDA, CDR2 SQIVND, per germline (reference sequence). V was pared by 1 base and J by 4 bases, with 7 bases between. The DNA of the CDR3 is TGTGCCAGTAGTATAGGCAGGCGTAATGAAAAACTGTTTTTT. Protein: CASSIGRRNEKLFF.

The chain couples TRBV5-6 to TRBJ1-2, with D possibly TRBD1 on 6 matching bases. This CDR3 comprises 15 residues. V was pared by 6 bases and J by 2 bases, with 17 bases between. Germline assignment: CDR1 SGHDT and CDR2 YYEEEE. The CDR3 DNA is TGTGCCAGCATCAGGGTGAACAGGGAGAACTATGGCTACACCTTC. Its protein product is CASIRVNRENYGYTF.

The chain joins TRBV3-1 (or the pseudogene TRBV3-2) to TRBJ2-1, with D possibly TRBD1 on 7 matching bases. Germline V lookup: CDR1 LGHDT, CDR2 YNNKEL (reference sequence). The CDR3 covers 18 residues. With 3 bases removed from V and 1 base from J, the gap between germline ends came to 19 bases. The CDR3 sequence: CASSHTPHSGGSYNEQFF. In nucleotides, the CDR3 is TGTGCCAGCAGCCATACACCCCATTCAGGGGGGTCCTACAATGAGCAGTTCTTC.

The rearrangement joins TRBV6-5 to TRBJ1-2; the match to TRBD1 covers 7 bases. The CDR3 is 15 residues long. The V gene's germline CDR1 is MNHEY and CDR2 SVGAGI. The junction had 10 bases not matched to a gene; V was cut back by 2 bases and J by 7 bases. The CDR3, as DNA: TGTGCCAGCAGTTACGGCAGGGGGGCAGGGACTGGCTACACCTTC. Residues: CASSYGRGAGTGYTF.

J is TRBJ2-5 and V is TRBV7-6; a possible D gene is TRBD1 (6 bases). The CDR3 covers 17 residues. Deletions cut 5 bases from V and 0 bases from J, with 19 bases between. Germline loops: CDR1 SGHVS, CDR2 FNYEAQ. For the CDR3, the DNA is TGTGCCAGCAGCCGAACGTGGGGGCCAGGGTACCAAGAGACCCAGTACTTC. Translation: CASSRTWGPGYQETQYF.

CDR3 amino acids: CASSPGQGYRSNQPQHF. The DNA for the CDR3 is TGTGCCAGCAGCCCAGGACAGGGGTACCGAAGCAATCAGCCCCAGCATTTT. The chain is built from TRBV28 and TRBJ1-5; 9 bases are a match to TRBD1. Looked up from germline, CDR1 is MDHEN and CDR2 is SYDVKM. The CDR3 is made up of 17 amino acids. With V trimmed by 6 bases and J by 1 base, 10 bases remained unmatched.

The chain employs TRBV12-3 or TRBV12-4 and TRBJ1-2; no clear D gene. Deletions cut 3 bases from V and 4 bases from J, with 6 bases between. This CDR3 region has 12 residues. Here the CDR3 reads CASSLAVYGYTF. The CDR3, as DNA: TGTGCCAGCAGTTTGGCAGTCTATGGCTACACCTTC.

The rearrangement links TRBV3-1 (or the pseudogene TRBV3-2) to TRBJ1-2; 8 nucleotides match TRBD1. This CDR3 comprises 14 residues. Trimming at V came to 5 bases and at J to 8 bases, leaving 10 bases not matched to a gene. Germline CDR1 is LGHDT and CDR2 is YNNKEL (reference sequence). The CDR3 nucleotides read TGTGCCAGCAGCGAAGCAGGGGGCCGCGGAGGCTACACCTTC. It specifies CASSEAGGRGGYTF.

Remarks on this clone: Other DNA sequences within the sample encode an identical CDR3. The rearrangement uses TRBV6-1 and TRBJ2-3; D gene unclear. The length of the CDR3 is 13 residues. Trimming cost V 2 bases and J 0 bases, with 3 bases left between them. Germline lookup yields CDR1 MNHNS and CDR2 SASEGT. The CDR3 DNA follows: TGTGCCAGCAGTGAACGGAGCACAGATACGCAGTATTTT. This codes for CASSERSTDTQYF.

The V and J genes are TRBV5-1 and TRBJ2-1, with a possible D match to TRBD2 (5 bases). Trimming took 0 bases from V and 6 from J, leaving 10 bases between them. Germline CDR1 SGHRS, CDR2 YFSETQ. CDR3 length: 14 residues. The CDR3 reads CASSLARTSNEQFF. The DNA of the CDR3 is TGCGCCAGCAGCTTGGCTCGGACTTCCAATGAGCAGTTCTTC.

The chain joins TRBV10-3 to TRBJ1-2; D is perhaps TRBD1 (5 bases). Trimming took 7 bases from V and 0 from J, leaving 9 bases between them. The CDR3 runs 13 residues. Germline CDR1 ENHRY, CDR2 SYGVKD. CDR3: CAIMGGTNYGYTF. The CDR3 DNA reads as TGTGCCATCATGGGGGGGACTAACTATGGCTACACCTTC.

This chain links TRBV3-1 (or the pseudogene TRBV3-2) with TRBJ2-1; TRBD2 aligns across 9 bases. CDR1 is LGHDT, CDR2 YNNKEL, per germline (reference sequence). With 5 bases clipped from V and 4 bases from J, the junction kept 6 bases outside the gene matches. The CDR3 extends over 15 amino acids. DNA of the CDR3: TGTGCCAGCAGCTTAGCGGGGGCCCTATACAATGAGCAGTTCTTC. Its protein is CASSLAGALYNEQFF.

The chain uses TRBV6-5 and TRBJ1-4; 10 bases are shared with TRBD1. CDR3 size: 14 residues. From germline, CDR1 is MNHEY and CDR2 SVGAGI. J gave up 7 bases and V 6 bases, and 5 bases lay outside the gene matches. The CDR3 spells CASRGTGAVEKLFF. DNA of the CDR3: TGTGCCAGCAGGGGGACAGGGGCAGTTGAAAAACTGTTTTTT.

V is TRBV5-1 and J is TRBJ2-1; 7 bases agree with TRBD1. Germline V gives CDR1 SGHRS, CDR2 YFSETQ. The CDR3 spans 15 residues. The ends lost 5 bases at V and 5 bases at J; junction bases unmatched: 10. In DNA form, the CDR3 reads TGCGCCAGCAGTCCGACAGGGAAGGGCAACAATGAGCAGTTCTTC. As protein: CASSPTGKGNNEQFF.

The DNA for the CDR3 is TGCGCCAGCAGCCCCTCGCAACCGGGGGGTTTAAATGAGCAGTTCTTC. This translates into CASSPSQPGGLNEQFF. The rearrangement uses TRBV5-1 and TRBJ2-1, with TRBD2 identical over 7 bases. The V gene's germline CDR1 is SGHRS and CDR2 YFSETQ. V shed 4 bases and J 7 bases; nucleotides not matched to a gene: 14. This CDR3 is 16 amino acids long. The full variable domain, with the rest looked up from reference TRBV5-1 and TRBJ2-1, is KAGVTQTPRYLIKTRGQQVTLSCSPISGHRSVSWYQQTPGQGLQFLFEYFSETQRNKGNFPGRFSGRQFSNSRSEMNVSTLELGDSALYLCASSPSQPGGLNEQFFGPGTRLTVL.

V gene TRBV5-1 combines with J gene TRBJ1-6, with 9 bases lining up with TRBD1. Losses at the gene ends were 4 bases for V and 7 bases for J; bases not matched to a gene: 9. From germline, CDR1 is SGHRS and CDR2 YFSETQ. This CDR3 comprises 16 residues. The CDR3 DNA reads as TGCGCCAGCAGCCCCGGACAGGGGATAAACAATTCACCCCTCCACTTT. This encodes CASSPGQGINNSPLHF.

This chain connects TRBV11-2 to TRBJ1-4; a weak D match, TRBD1 (6 bases). The CDR3 has 14 amino acids. Germline CDR1 is SGHAT and CDR2 is FQNNGV. V lost 5 bases and J 7 bases, leaving 14 bases between the germline ends. Written as DNA, the CDR3 is TGTGCCAGCAGCAACGGACAGTATCTTGAAAAACTGTTTTTT. Protein sequence: CASSNGQYLEKLFF. Drawing the rest from reference TRBV11-2 and TRBJ1-4, the complete variable domain is EAGVAQSPRYKIIEKRQSVAFWCNPISGHATLYWYQQILGQGPKLLIQFQNNGVVDDSQLPKDRFSAERLKGVDSTLKIQPAKLEDSAVYLCASSNGQYLEKLFFGSGTQLSVL.